The sequence of this T cell receptor (beta chain) was determined in a study of OX40 agonist ivuxolimab in advanced cancers. Overall study: At doses from 0.01 to 10 mg/kg, patients were given intravenous ivuxolimab every 2 weeks. Hepatocellular carcinoma, melanoma, renal cell or head and neck cancer affected the dose-escalation patients. Study observations and caveats: Clonal expansion among partial responders at 0.1-3.0 mg/kg ranked near the lowest. Which antigen the expanded peripheral T cells recognized is unknown.

Concerning this clone itself: Its antigen is undetermined.

CDR3 length: 15 amino acids. TCRdb's table, derived via immunoSEQ multiplex PCR, lists solely in-frame clones and lacks some. The top ten clones hold more than 10% of a sample with fewer than 80,000 clones, roughly 89% of them seen once. The genes are TRBV12-1 and TRBJ2-7; TRBD2 reflects the table's D call only, with no check against the DNA. TRBV12-1 is given as a pseudogene. The sequences come from CD4+ or CD8+ T cells sorted from blood, collected in a trial of the OX40 agonist ivuxolimab. The TCR sequence derives from an adult with an advanced solid tumor such as melanoma, head and neck, liver or kidney cancer. The CDR3 reads CASSLAGGGTYEQYF. The CDR3 region has the DNA TGTGCCAGCAGCTTAGCGGGAGGGGGGACCTACGAGCAGTACTTC.